Detailed here is one T cell receptor beta chain. The antigen remains unidentified. Sequencing was performed with immunoSEQ multiplex PCR; in TCRdb, only in-frame clones are kept and a portion is missing. Of more than 75,000 clones in the sample, roughly 85% are singletons; the top ten hold 22%. Time point specified: blood 2 weeks post-SBRT. The treatment here: 15 Gy SBRT to primary tumor, nephrectomy 4 weeks later. This specimen belongs to a study of radiation and T cells in renal cell carcinoma. Overall study results and limits: From baseline, blood top tumor clonotypes peaked at 2 weeks post-radiation.

Material: blood, obtained from a patient whose treatment included radiotherapy and nephrectomy. The clonotype comes from a woman aged 45-59 years with renal cell carcinoma.

The CDR3 loop is CASRISGSEQETQYF. The CDR3 DNA sequence: TGTGCCAGCAGGATTAGCGGGAGCGAGCAAGAGACCCAGTACTTC. The chain links TRBV28 to TRBJ2-5; the match to TRBD2 covers 9 bases. The V gene's germline CDR1 is MDHEN and CDR2 SYDVKM. V gave up 6 bases and J gave up 2 bases; unmatched junction bases: 7. The CDR3 has 15 residues.